Below, 11 T cell receptor beta chains from the same sample are listed, as sequenced in a study of Ad26.COV2.S vaccination and SARS-CoV-2 variants. Treatment denoted: around 19 received Ad26.COV2.S at low or high dose, single or two shots; five or six received placebo; per-sample allocation not given. Sampling took place 63 days after the first vaccine or placebo injection. Data came from immunoSEQ multiplex PCR; TCRdb stores just in-frame clones and leaves some out. Counted here are 400,000 or so clones, around nine tenths occurring once; the ten biggest clones make up 3% to 3.5%. Sequenced material: peripheral blood, taken in a trial of Ad26.COV2.S vaccine versus placebo. Receptors originate from a person between 18 and 59 years old who received the Ad26.COV2.S COVID-19 vaccine or a placebo.

This rearrangement joins TRBV6-1 to TRBJ1-2; 8 bases map to TRBD1. V lost 3 bases and J lost 4; bases outside the gene matches: 7. The germline CDR1 and CDR2 sequences are MNHNS and SASEGT. There are 15 residues in the CDR3. The CDR3 region has the DNA TGTGCCAGCAGTGAGTTCCGCGGACAGGGCTATGGCTACACCTTC. Its translation: CASSEFRGQGYGYTF.

The chain couples TRBV19 to TRBJ1-1, with TRBD1 matching 7 bases. Trimming cost V 6 bases and J 4 bases; bases outside gene matches: 20. This CDR3 has 18 residues. CDR1 and CDR2 (germline): LNHDA, SQIVND (reference sequence). CDR3: CASRGTRDSKISGTEAFF. The CDR3 DNA reads TGTGCCAGTAGGGGGACCCGGGACAGTAAAATCAGCGGCACTGAAGCTTTCTTT.

The chain links TRBV7-8 to TRBJ1-5; 8 nucleotides align to TRBD1. Germline assignment: CDR1 SGHVS and CDR2 FQNEAQ. The CDR3 is made up of 15 amino acids. After removal of 5 bases from V and 3 bases from J, the junction contained 6 bases not matched to a gene. The CDR3 sequence: CASSPRRGPNQPQHF. The CDR3 DNA reads TGTGCCAGCAGCCCACGCAGGGGGCCCAATCAGCCCCAGCATTTT.

This chain uses TRBV9 with TRBJ2-5, with TRBD2 matching 13 bases. Germline assignment: CDR1 SGDLS and CDR2 YYNGEE. CDR3 length equals 16 residues. Germline trimming cut 0 bases from V and 4 bases from J; bases unmatched to any gene: 3. CDR3 nucleotide sequence: TGTGCCAGCAGCGTAGGACTAGCGGGGGGCCTAGAGACCCAGTACTTC. As protein: CASSVGLAGGLETQYF.

J is TRBJ1-2 and V is TRBV5-6, with a weak D call TRBD1 (6 bases). V was pared by 0 bases and J by 4 bases, with 16 bases between. This CDR3 is built from 16 residues. CDR1 and CDR2 from the germline V gene are SGHDT and YYEEEE. CDR3 DNA: TGTGCCAGCAGCTTGGGGTCAGGGGTTGCGGGCTATGGCTACACCTTC. Its translation is CASSLGSGVAGYGYTF.

V usage is TRBV11-2 and J usage is TRBJ1-2; D may be TRBD1 (5 bases). The V gene's germline CDR1 is SGHAT and CDR2 FQNNGV. The CDR3 contains 15 residues. Trimming stripped 4 bases from V and 8 bases from J, with 20 bases between. DNA of the CDR3: TGTGCCAGCAGCTCCCCTGCCGGGACTCTTGTCGGCTACACCTTC. It encodes CASSSPAGTLVGYTF.

The chain couples TRBV29-1 to TRBJ1-1; D is uncertain. The V and J ends lost 5 bases and 1 base respectively, with 11 bases between them. Per the germline V gene, CDR1 is SQVTM and CDR2 is ANQGSEA. The CDR3 covers 13 residues. CDR3 in DNA: TGCAGCGTTTATTTAAATGAGAACACTGAAGCTTTCTTT. It codes for CSVYLNENTEAFF.

The CDR3 is CASRPQGDSPLHF. CDR3 bases: TGTGCCAGCAGACCCCAGGGGGATTCACCCCTCCACTTT. The rearrangement uses TRBV6-5 and TRBJ1-6, with 7 bases lining up with TRBD1. CDR1 and CDR2 (germline): MNHEY, SVGAGI. This CDR3 comprises 13 residues. After removal of 6 bases from V and 8 bases from J, the junction contained 4 bases not matched to a gene.

This clone came up a few times. The chain employs TRBV4-1 and TRBJ1-3, with D uncertain. Per germline, CDR1 MGHRA and CDR2 YSYEKL. The CDR3 loop spans 17 amino acids. V was clipped by 1 base and J by 0 bases, with 13 bases between them. CDR3 bases: TGCGCCAGCAGCCAAGGTTCACCACGATACTCTGGAAACACCATATATTTT. This gives the protein CASSQGSPRYSGNTIYF.

The gene calls are TRBV7-8 and TRBJ1-5; D is uncertain. Looked up from germline, CDR1 is SGHVS and CDR2 is FQNEAQ. The V and J ends lost 1 base and 7 bases respectively, with 20 bases between them. CDR3 length equals 17 residues. DNA for the CDR3: TGTGCCAGCAGCTTAGATTCCGGGTTAGTGGAAAAGCAGCCCCAGCATTTT. This encodes CASSLDSGLVEKQPQHF.

CDR3: CASSYSNPTNYGYTF. Written as DNA, the CDR3 is TGTGCCAGCAGTTACTCGAATCCTACTAACTATGGCTACACCTTC. The rearrangement links TRBV6-6 to TRBJ1-2; D not resolved. CDR1 is MNHNY and CDR2 is SVGAGI in the germline V gene (reference sequence). Trimming took 0 bases from V and 0 from J, leaving 8 bases between them. The CDR3 runs to 15 residues.